The 10 T cell receptor beta chains reported below all come from one sample, sequenced in a study of blood T cell repertoires in COVID-19. Repertoires were generated with immunoSEQ multiplex PCR, while TCRdb's copy carries only in-frame clones and drops some. The profile shows over 200,000 clones, roughly 87% of them singletons. The sequenced sample consisted of peripheral blood. The source is a man aged 35 to 55 with active or convalescent COVID-19.

The chain combines TRBV28 with TRBJ2-1; D gene unclear. Trimming pared 7 bases from V and 0 bases from J, leaving 4 bases between. The CDR3 has 12 amino acids. CDR1 MDHEN and CDR2 SYDVKM come from the germline V gene. The CDR3: CASISSYNEQFF. CDR3 DNA sequence: TGTGCCAGCATCAGCTCCTACAATGAGCAGTTCTTC.

The chain recombines TRBV15 with TRBJ1-5, with 9 bases fitting TRBD1. The CDR3 has 17 residues. Germline V lookup: CDR1 LNHNV, CDR2 YYDKDF (reference sequence). Trimming at V came to 2 bases and at J to 7 bases, leaving 12 bases not matched to a gene. As DNA, the CDR3 is TGTGCCACCAGCAGACCCCGACAGGGGGGAGGTAAACAGCCCCAGCATTTT. Translated, it gives CATSRPRQGGGKQPQHF.

This chain links TRBV5-5 with TRBJ2-7, with TRBD2 matching 12 bases. With 4 bases clipped from V and 7 bases from J, the junction kept 12 bases outside the gene matches. The CDR3 length is 16 residues. Germline CDR1 is SGHKS and CDR2 is YYEKEE (reference sequence). The CDR3 DNA is TGTGCCAGCAGCGACGGCCGGACTAGCGGGGCTAATGAGCAGTACTTC. Protein sequence: CASSDGRTSGANEQYF.

This sequence joins TRBV9 and TRBJ1-1, with TRBD1 as a possible D gene (5 bases). The CDR3 extends over 14 amino acids. Per the germline V gene, CDR1 is SGDLS and CDR2 is YYNGEE. Trimming pared 0 bases from V and 11 bases from J, leaving 17 bases between. CDR3 in amino acids: CASSVVPGTGEAFF. The DNA of the CDR3 is TGTGCCAGCAGCGTAGTACCGGGCACAGGCGAGGCTTTCTTT.

This chain joins TRBV27 and TRBJ1-3, with a weak D call TRBD1 (6 bases). The V and J ends lost 0 bases and 3 bases respectively, with 15 bases between them. This CDR3 is built from 17 residues. Germline loops: CDR1 MNHEY, CDR2 SMNVEV (reference sequence). CDR3 nucleotides: TGTGCCAGCAGTTTATCCCCCCCAGGGGACCGTGGAAACACCATATATTTT. Protein: CASSLSPPGDRGNTIYF.

This clone was found a few times. The chain carries TRBV6-5 and TRBJ1-2; possible D gene TRBD1, 6 bases. Between the trimmed V and J ends, which lost 7 bases and 2 bases, there was a span of 17 bases. Germline V lookup: CDR1 MNHEY, CDR2 SVGAGI. This CDR3 is built from 15 residues. The CDR3 DNA follows: TGTGCCAGCACCCTGCGCCGGACAGCGAACTATGGCTACACCTTC. This gives the protein CASTLRRTANYGYTF.

The chain carries TRBV7-2 and TRBJ2-3; 15 positions match TRBD2. This CDR3 contains 17 residues. V shed 5 bases and J 5 bases; nucleotides not matched to a gene: 8. CDR1 and CDR2 (germline): SGHTA, FQGNSA. CDR3 bases: TGTGCCAGCAGCCCACCCGGACTAGCGGGGGGGAGAGATACGCAGTATTTT. This sequence encodes CASSPPGLAGGRDTQYF.

This clone was observed once. This chain joins TRBV4-1 and TRBJ2-3, with TRBD1 matching over 7 bases. The length of the CDR3 is 16 residues. The germline V gene encodes CDR1 MGHRA and CDR2 YSYEKL. The ends lost 0 bases at V and 3 bases at J; junction bases unmatched: 6. CDR3 loop: CASSQDLTGVTDTQYF. DNA of the CDR3: TGCGCCAGCAGCCAAGATCTTACAGGGGTGACAGATACGCAGTATTTT.

This clone was detected only once. The chain carries TRBV5-6 and TRBJ1-1; D perhaps matches TRBD1 (6 bases). The ends were cut back, 6 bases at V and 4 bases at J, with 10 bases in the middle. Germline loops: CDR1 SGHDT, CDR2 YYEEEE. This CDR3 contains 12 residues. CDR3 residues: CASTQGSTEAFF. Here the CDR3 DNA reads TGTGCCAGCACCCAGGGGAGCACTGAAGCTTTCTTT.

The chain recombines TRBV18 with TRBJ2-1; D gene unclear. Germline-derived CDR1 and CDR2 are KGHSH and LQKENI. V was cut by 1 base and J by 4 bases, with 5 bases left in between. CDR3 length: 13 residues. The CDR3 region is CASSPRSYNEQFF. In nucleotides, the CDR3 is TGTGCCAGCTCACCACGGAGTTACAATGAGCAGTTCTTC.